Listed below are T cell receptor beta chains from one sample, sequenced in a study of OX40 agonist ivuxolimab in advanced cancers. Sequencing was performed with immunoSEQ multiplex PCR; in TCRdb, only in-frame clones are kept and a portion is missing. The repertoire holds 65,000 to 95,000 clones, with approximately 83% as singletons. This specimen was CD4+ or CD8+ T cells sorted from blood, taken in a trial of the OX40 agonist ivuxolimab. Receptors were obtained from an adult with an advanced solid tumor such as melanoma, head and neck, liver or kidney cancer. Both conserved end residues are part of each CDR3. D genes are given only for firm matches. Rows give clone size only sometimes, using once, few, many, or a class for an expanded clone.

abundance | j_gene | v_gene | d_gene | CDR3nt | CDR3aa
. | TRBJ1-3 | TRBV2 | TRBD1 | TGTGCCAGCACACTAAAGGGGGCTAGAGGAAACACCATATATTTT | CASTLKGARGNTIYF
. | TRBJ2-7 | TRBV9 | . | TGTGCCAGCAGCCCACAGGGAAGGGAGCAGTACTTC | CASSPQGREQYF
few | TRBJ2-3 | TRBV19 | . | TGTGCCAGTAGTCCACGAAGGGGAGCCAGGGGAGATACGCAGTATTTT | CASSPRRGARGDTQYF
. | TRBJ1-1 | TRBV9 | . | TGTGCCAGCAGCGTAGGTAGCCGCGGTAACACTGAAGCTTTCTTT | CASSVGSRGNTEAFF
. | TRBJ1-4 | TRBV15 | . | TGTGCCACCAGCAGAGATAGGATTCCTAATGAAAAACTGTTTTTT | CATSRDRIPNEKLFF
. | TRBJ1-1 | TRBV19 | . | TGTGCCAGTAGTATGAGTGTCAGGGCCACTGAAGCTTTCTTT | CASSMSVRATEAFF
. | TRBJ1-5 | TRBV6-1 | . | TGTGCCAGCTGTCCAGGGGTTTCGGGTCAGCCCCAGCATTTT | CASCPGVSGQPQHF
. | TRBJ1-1 | TRBV4-3 | . | TGCGCCAGCAGGGAAGCAGGGGTGAACACTGAAGCTTTCTTT | CASREAGVNTEAFF
. | TRBJ2-7 | TRBV27 | . | TGTGCCAGCAGCCGGGGACCCTACGAGCAGTACTTC | CASSRGPYEQYF
. | TRBJ1-1 | TRBV29-1 | TRBD1 | TGCAGCGTTGATAAGGGCTCCGGGACAGGGTGGAAAAGGAACACTGAAGCTTTCTTT | CSVDKGSGTGWKRNTEAFF
. | TRBJ2-7 | TRBV5-1 | TRBD1 | TGCGCCAGCAGATCCCGGACAGGGGGTTTGGACGAGCAGTACTTC | CASRSRTGGLDEQYF
. | TRBJ2-7 | TRBV27 | . | TGTGCCAGCAGTTGGGGGGCAGGGGCCTACGAGCAGTACTTC | CASSWGAGAYEQYF
. | TRBJ2-1 | TRBV19 | TRBD1 | TGTGCCAGTACCCCCGGGACAGGAGTGAATGAGCAGTTCTTC | CASTPGTGVNEQFF
. | TRBJ1-1 | TRBV19 | . | TGTGCCAGTAATAGCACTGAAGCTTTCTTT | CASNSTEAFF
few | TRBJ1-5 | TRBV30 | . | TGTGCCTGGTCAACCCTGGAGGTGGGACAGCCCCAGCATTTT | CAWSTLEVGQPQHF
. | TRBJ1-1 | TRBV14 | . | TGTGCCAGCAGCCAAGGCAGGAACACTGAAGCTTTCTTT | CASSQGRNTEAFF
. | TRBJ1-1 | TRBV29-1 | . | TGCAGCGTTGGTGGGGGCCCCACTGAAGCTTTCTTT | CSVGGGPTEAFF
. | TRBJ2-1 | TRBV19 | TRBD2 | TGTGCCAGTAGTATATGGGGGACTAGCGGTTTTTATGAGCAGTTCTTC | CASSIWGTSGFYEQFF
. | TRBJ1-4 | TRBV7-9 | . | TGTGCCAGCAGCTTATGGGACATTAATGAAAAACTGTTTTTT | CASSLWDINEKLFF
. | TRBJ1-2 | TRBV19 | . | TGTGCCAGTATCCCCCTGGGGGGACTCTATGGCTACACCTTC | CASIPLGGLYGYTF
. | TRBJ2-3 | TRBV4-2 | TRBD2 | TGTGCCAGCAGCCAAGGCTGGGGGGAGGGAACAGATACGCAGTATTTT | CASSQGWGEGTDTQYF
. | TRBJ2-1 | TRBV6-5 | TRBD2 | TGTGCCAGCAGTTCCATCTGGAGCGGGAGGTTCAATGAGCAGTTCTTC | CASSSIWSGRFNEQFF
. | TRBJ2-3 | TRBV2 | . | TGTGCCAGCTCGGCTCCGAGGGATACGCAGTATTTT | CASSAPRDTQYF
. | TRBJ2-7 | TRBV6-5 | . | TGTGCCATCAGTGAGGGGTACGAGCAGTACTTC | CAISEGYEQYF
. | TRBJ2-7 | TRBV6-5 | TRBD2 | TGTGCCAGCAGGCCCCCGGGACTAGCGGGGTACGAGCAGTACTTC | CASRPPGLAGYEQYF
. | TRBJ2-7 | TRBV4-3 | . | TGCGCCAGCAGCCATTACCGGGACGTTTCCTACGAGCAGTACTTC | CASSHYRDVSYEQYF
. | TRBJ2-5 | TRBV7-9 | TRBD2 | TGTGCCAGCAGCTTAGACGGACTAGCGGGGGCCAGGAAGACCCAGTACTTC | CASSLDGLAGARKTQYF
. | TRBJ1-2 | TRBV6-1 | TRBD1 | TGTGCCAGCAGCACAGGGGGAACTAACTATGGCTACACCTTC | CASSTGGTNYGYTF
. | TRBJ2-2 | TRBV7-2 | . | TGTGCCAGCAGCTTAGTTGTGGGCGACAACACCGGGGAGCTGTTTTTT | CASSLVVGDNTGELFF
. | TRBJ2-3 | TRBV7-3 | TRBD2 | TGTGCCAGTAGTACTAGCGGGAGTACAGATACGCAGTATTTT | CASSTSGSTDTQYF
. | TRBJ2-7 | TRBV7-2 | TRBD1 | TGTGCCAGCAGCACGGACAGGGCGGGCTCCTACGAGCAGTACTTC | CASSTDRAGSYEQYF
few | TRBJ1-4 | TRBV5-1 | TRBD1 | TGCGCCAGCAGCCGGGACAGGGTAGAGGAAAAACTGTTTTTT | CASSRDRVEEKLFF
once | TRBJ2-2 | TRBV7-9 | TRBD1 | TGTGCCAGCAGCTTAGGGGACAGGGTCCGGGGAGCTGTTTTT | CASSLGDRVRGAVF
. | TRBJ2-7 | TRBV27 | . | TGTGCCAGCAGCCCACGCGGGGCACAGTCCGAGCAGTACTTC | CASSPRGAQSEQYF
. | TRBJ1-1 | TRBV4-1 | . | TGCGCCAGCAGCCAGAGCCTCGTCAACAGGGTGAGGTCCACTGAAGCTTTCTTT | CASSQSLVNRVRSTEAFF